A single sample is the source of the 4 T cell receptor beta chains below, sequenced in a study of cytomegalovirus exposure and HLA in healthy donors. Primers for the PCR totalled 60 Vbeta and 13 Jbeta. Sequencing used immunoSEQ multiplex PCR; TCRdb keeps in-frame clones, though not all of them. The sample contains approximately 140,000 clones, more than 65% of which appear only once. Sequencing was done on a sample of PBMCs. The receptors here all came from a man aged 45-65 years in good health and CMV-seropositive.

The V call is TRBV4-1, the J call TRBJ2-3, with D possibly TRBD1 on 5 matching bases. Deletions cut 0 bases from V and 0 bases from J, with 10 bases between. The CDR3 contains 16 residues. The germline V gene encodes CDR1 MGHRA and CDR2 YSYEKL. CDR3 region: CASSQETGPSTDTQYF. The CDR3 DNA is TGCGCCAGCAGCCAAGAAACAGGTCCTAGCACAGATACGCAGTATTTT.

V is TRBV5-8 and J is TRBJ1-6, with 8 bases that match TRBD1. Germline V CDR1 and CDR2: SGHTS, YDEGEE. Trimming cost V 6 bases and J 8 bases; bases outside gene matches: 10. The CDR3 is 15 amino acids. CDR3 loop: CASNPPGQEDSPLHF. The CDR3 DNA is TGTGCCAGCAACCCTCCGGGACAGGAGGATTCACCCCTCCACTTT. Complete variable domain (other parts from reference TRBV5-8 and TRBJ1-6): EAGVTQSPTHLIKTRGQQATLRCSPISGHTSVYWYQQALGLGLQFLLWYDEGEERNRGNFPPRFSGRQFPNYSSELNVNALELEDSALYLCASNPPGQEDSPLHFGNGTRLTVT.

The gene calls are TRBV30 and TRBJ2-5; no reliable D call. This CDR3 is built from 12 residues. Germline V gene data show CDR1 as GTSNPN and CDR2 as SVGIG (reference sequence). V shed 0 bases and J shed 5 bases, with 7 bases lying between them. The CDR3 spells CAWSVLGETQYF. CDR3 sequence (DNA): TGTGCCTGGAGTGTCCTCGGGGAGACCCAGTACTTC.

On this clone itself: Distinct nucleotide sequences in the sample also encode this CDR3. The J gene is TRBJ2-5, the V gene TRBV5-1; 10 nucleotides agree with TRBD1. The CDR3 is 15 residues long. V shed 0 bases, J shed 2 bases, and the junction held 1 base outside the gene matches. Germline V gene lookup returns CDR1 SGHRS and CDR2 YFSETQ. As DNA, the CDR3 is TGCGCCAGCAGCTTGGAGGGACAGGGGCAAGAGACCCAGTACTTC. Translated: CASSLEGQGQETQYF.